The entry that follows covers one T cell receptor (beta chain) sequence. Antigen: not known. Profiling relied on immunoSEQ multiplex PCR, and the TCRdb table lists in-frame clones only, not all of them. Here the sample spans some 180,000 clones, around 88% being singletons. These data belong to a study of Ad26.COV2.S vaccination and SARS-CoV-2 variants. The CDR3 contains 14 residues. CDR1 SGHNT and CDR2 YYREEE come from the germline V gene (reference sequence). V gave up 1 base and J gave up 4 bases, with 11 bases separating them. Study results and caveats: CD8+ and CD4+ T cells specific for spike reportedly responded with substantial breadth after vaccination. Vaccine recipients posted higher spike-specific TCR breadth than their placebo counterparts.

The chain is built from TRBV5-4 and TRBJ1-2; D gene ambiguous. This TCR was recovered from a human donor who had recovered from COVID-19. Specimen: peripheral blood, collected after recovery from COVID-19. Written as DNA, the CDR3 is TGTGCCAGCAGCTTGTCGGCAGGAATCTATGGCTACACCTTC. It is translated as CASSLSAGIYGYTF.